This TCR beta chain stems from a study of OX40 agonist ivuxolimab in advanced cancers. The repertoire was sequenced with immunoSEQ multiplex PCR; TCRdb's copy has only in-frame clones and lacks some. The sample lists roughly 79,000 clones; about 80% were seen once. The V end was cut by 2 bases, the J end by 2 bases, with 6 bases between. The length of the CDR3 is 13 residues. Germline lookup yields CDR1 ENHRY and CDR2 SYGVKD. The sequences come from CD4+ or CD8+ T cells sorted from blood, collected in a trial of the OX40 agonist ivuxolimab. The source of this sequence is an adult with an advanced solid tumor such as melanoma, head and neck, liver or kidney cancer. This sequence joins TRBV10-3 and TRBJ1-2; D ambiguous. This CDR3 is CAISELSNYGYTF. The CDR3 nucleotides are TGTGCCATCAGTGAGCTGAGCAACTATGGCTACACCTTC.